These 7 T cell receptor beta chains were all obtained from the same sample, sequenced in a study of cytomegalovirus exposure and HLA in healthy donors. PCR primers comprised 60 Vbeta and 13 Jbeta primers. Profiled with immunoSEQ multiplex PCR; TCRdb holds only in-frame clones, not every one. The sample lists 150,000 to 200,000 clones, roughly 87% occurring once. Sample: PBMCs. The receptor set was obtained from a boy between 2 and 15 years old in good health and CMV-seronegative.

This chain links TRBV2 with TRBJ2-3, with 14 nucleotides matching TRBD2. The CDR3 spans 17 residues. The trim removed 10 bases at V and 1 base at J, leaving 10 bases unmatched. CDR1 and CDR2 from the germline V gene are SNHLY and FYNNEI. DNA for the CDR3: TGTGCCATCCGGACTAGCGGGGGGCCTCTAGGCACAGATACGCAGTATTTT. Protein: CAIRTSGGPLGTDTQYF.

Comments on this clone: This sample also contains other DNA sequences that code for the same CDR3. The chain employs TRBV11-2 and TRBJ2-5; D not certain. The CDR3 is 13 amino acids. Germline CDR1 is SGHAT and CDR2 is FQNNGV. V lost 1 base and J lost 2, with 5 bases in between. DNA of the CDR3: TGTGCCAGCAGCTTAGCTGTACAAGAGACCCAGTACTTC. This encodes CASSLAVQETQYF.

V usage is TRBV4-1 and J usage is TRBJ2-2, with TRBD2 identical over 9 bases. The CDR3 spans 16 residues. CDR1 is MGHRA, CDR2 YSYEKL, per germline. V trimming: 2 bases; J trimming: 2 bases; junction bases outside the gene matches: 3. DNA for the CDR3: TGCGCCAGCAGCCAACTAGCGGGATCTAACACCGGGGAGCTGTTTTTT. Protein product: CASSQLAGSNTGELFF.

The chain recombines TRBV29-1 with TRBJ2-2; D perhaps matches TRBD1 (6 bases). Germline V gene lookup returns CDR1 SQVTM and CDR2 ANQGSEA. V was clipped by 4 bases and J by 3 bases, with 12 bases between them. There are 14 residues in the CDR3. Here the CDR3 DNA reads TGCAGCGTTGGGGGGCCCCGTGACACCGGGGAGCTGTTTTTT. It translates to CSVGGPRDTGELFF.

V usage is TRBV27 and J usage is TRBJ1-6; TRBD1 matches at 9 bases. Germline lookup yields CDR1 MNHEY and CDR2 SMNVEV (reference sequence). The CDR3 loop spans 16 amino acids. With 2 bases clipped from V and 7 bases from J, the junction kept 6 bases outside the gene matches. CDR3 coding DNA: TGTGCCAGCAGTTTAGGACAGGGGCTAGAGAATTCACCCCTCCACTTT. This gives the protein CASSLGQGLENSPLHF.

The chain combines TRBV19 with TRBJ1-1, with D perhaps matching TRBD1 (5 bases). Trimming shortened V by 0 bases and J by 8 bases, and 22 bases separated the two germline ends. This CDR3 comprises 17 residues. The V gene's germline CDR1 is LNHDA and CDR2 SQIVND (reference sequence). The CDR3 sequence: CASSIEGGSWGFSEAFF. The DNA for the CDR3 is TGTGCCAGTAGTATAGAGGGGGGATCTTGGGGTTTCTCCGAAGCTTTCTTT.

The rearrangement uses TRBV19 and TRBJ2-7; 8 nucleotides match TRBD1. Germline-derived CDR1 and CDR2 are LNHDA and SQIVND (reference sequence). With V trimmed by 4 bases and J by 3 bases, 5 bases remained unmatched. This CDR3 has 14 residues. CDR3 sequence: CASSNQQGGYEQYF. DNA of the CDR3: TGTGCCAGTAGTAATCAACAGGGGGGCTACGAGCAGTACTTC.